Shown below are 19 T cell receptor beta chains from a single sample sequenced in a study of kidney transplant recipient with SARS-CoV-2 infection (dated by TCRdb to the early 2020s). These reads were obtained on an Illumina MiSeq. The raw public reads went through TCRdb reprocessing: fastp at Q25, MiXCR clone calling, in-frame beta chains kept. Duplicate CDR3 protein sequences are folded into a single record with the most common DNA and genes. For this sample the table gives 200,000 to 300,000 distinct CDR3 sequences, of which 29% were detected only once. The top ten constitute around 6.8% of the sample. The time point label here, explained by the study, means: pre-pandemic baseline sample and day 111 after first positive SARS-CoV-2 test. The starting material was a blood sample, obtained at baseline and on roughly day 110 from a kidney transplant recipient. Receptor source: a young adult male patient who had COVID-19 and was a kidney transplant recipient. Some T cells seen after a transplant may have their origin in the graft donor.

This clonotype was counted many times. This rearrangement joins TRBV7-7 to TRBJ1-2, with a weak D call TRBD1 (5 bases). With 5 bases removed from V and 4 bases from J, the gap between germline ends came to 23 bases. The length of the CDR3 is 17 residues. The germline V gene encodes CDR1 SSHAT and CDR2 FNYEAQ (reference sequence). The CDR3 sequence: CASSKQVKCRKTYGYTF. As DNA, the CDR3 is TGTGCCAGCAGCAAACAGGTTAAGTGCCGAAAGACCTATGGCTACACCTTC. The entire variable domain, with the rest obtained from reference TRBV7-7 and TRBJ1-2, is as follows: GAGVSQSPRYKVTKRGQDVTLRCDPISSHATLYWYQQALGQGPEFLTYFNYEAQPDKSGLPSDRFSAERPEGSISTLTIQRTEQRDSAMYRCASSKQVKCRKTYGYTFGSGTRLTVV.

Many counts were recorded for this clonotype. The chain uses TRBV3-1 and TRBJ1-5; D gene uncertain. The length of the CDR3 is 15 residues. V was clipped by 0 bases and J by 1 base, with 7 bases between them. Germline V CDR1 and CDR2: LGHDT, YNNKEL (reference sequence). The CDR3, as DNA: TGTGCCAGCAGCCAAGATTTGGGGAGCAATCAGCCCCAGCATTTT. Protein sequence: CASSQDLGSNQPQHF.

On this clonotype itself: A much larger clonotype is one base distant, so this may be a read error. The V gene is TRBV5-1, the J gene TRBJ1-2; perhaps TRBD1 as D (5 bases). Germline V CDR1 and CDR2: SGHRS, YFSETQ. CDR3 size: 14 residues. The CDR3 loop reads CANSLDSSNYGYTF. The CDR3 nucleotides read TGCGCCAACAGCTTAGACAGCAGTAACTATGGCTACACCTTC.

This clonotype was counted ten times or more. The rearrangement links TRBV20-1 to TRBJ1-2, with D possibly being TRBD1 (6 bases). Trimming stripped 8 bases from V and 14 bases from J, with 15 bases between. Germline V gene data show CDR1 as DFQATT and CDR2 as SNEGSKA (reference sequence). CDR3 size: 9 residues. The chain's CDR3 is CSLGASRTF. The CDR3 nucleotides are TGCAGTCTGGGGGCCTCTCGGACCTTC.

At least ten counts were recorded for this clonotype. The J gene is TRBJ1-2, the V gene TRBV6-9, with D unclear. The CDR3 is made up of 17 amino acids. Trimming cost V 5 bases and J 4 bases, with 23 bases left between them. Germline loops: CDR1 MNHGY, CDR2 SVAAGI. CDR3 protein: CASSLNGPYGKTYGYTF. CDR3 bases: TGTGCCAGCAGTCTAAACGGGCCTTACGGAAAGACCTATGGCTACACCTTC.

This clonotype showed up many times. The chain couples TRBV1 to TRBJ2-6. TRBV1 is assigned pseudogene status. This CDR3 region has 18 residues. The CDR3 reads CTSSQGVCAQSRANVLTF. The CDR3 DNA follows: TGCACCAGCAGTCAAGGGGTTTGTGCACAAAGTCGGGCCAACGTCCTGACTTTC.

This clonotype was detected ten times or more. The chain uses TRBV6-5 and TRBJ1-1; D gene ambiguous. Deletions cut 10 bases from V and 1 base from J, with 13 bases between. The CDR3 spans 13 residues. Germline V gene data show CDR1 as MNHEY and CDR2 as SVGAGI. CDR3 sequence: CAILSGWNTEAFF. The CDR3 DNA follows: TGTGCCATTCTAAGCGGGTGGAACACTGAAGCTTTCTTT.

The table lists this clonotype with many counts. This chain links TRBV5-4 with TRBJ2-5, with D perhaps assigned TRBD1 or TRBD2 (6 bases each). Trimming shortened V by 4 bases and J by 7 bases, and 20 bases separated the two germline ends. The CDR3 has 15 amino acids. CDR1 and CDR2 from the germline V gene are SGHNT and YYREEE (reference sequence). The CDR3, as DNA: TGTGCCAGCAGCGCGGACAGCCCGGGACTGGGGACCCAGTACTTC. It codes for CASSADSPGLGTQYF.

This clonotype has at least ten counts. The rearrangement uses TRBV27 and TRBJ2-2; D is unresolved. This CDR3 comprises 12 residues. Trimming shortened V by 3 bases and J by 4 bases, and 3 bases separated the two germline ends. Looked up from germline, CDR1 is MNHEY and CDR2 is SMNVEV (reference sequence). The chain's CDR3 is CASSFTTGELFF. The CDR3 coding sequence is TGTGCCAGCAGTTTCACCACCGGGGAGCTGTTTTTT.

In its sample, this clonotype was seen a few times. This chain uses TRBV6-5 with TRBJ2-5; 11 bases are a match to TRBD1. V was pared by 1 base and J by 5 bases, with 12 bases of the junction left unmatched. Germline V gene data show CDR1 as MNHEY and CDR2 as SVGAGI. This CDR3 has 18 amino acids. The CDR3: CASSYLVGQGASEETQYF. CDR3 bases: TGTGCCAGCAGTTACTTAGTTGGACAGGGGGCCTCGGAGGAGACCCAGTACTTC.

In the case of this clonotype: The junction departs from germline at one end; a sequencing error may be responsible. V and J are TRBV2 and TRBJ2-2, with 13 bases that match TRBD2. CDR1 is SNHLY and CDR2 is FYNNEI in the germline V gene. The CDR3 has 16 residues. The CDR3 nucleotides read TGTGCCATCAGTGAGGGACTAGCGGGACGCACCGGGGGGCTGTTTTTT. Protein: CAISEGLAGRTGGLFF.

This clonotype was detected only a few times. One base away lies a much larger clone, so this may be a sequencing read error. The chain combines TRBV19 with TRBJ1-3, with a possible D match to TRBD1 (5 bases). Trimming removed 5 bases at V and 7 bases at J, with 24 bases between. The CDR3 totals 17 residues. Per germline, CDR1 LNHDA and CDR2 SQIVND (reference sequence). The CDR3 is CASSASGAEYAGNTIYF. CDR3 DNA sequence: TGTGCCAGTAGTGCGTCCGGGGCAGAGTACGCGGGGAACACCATATATTTT.

This clonotype has at least ten counts. The chain couples TRBV28 to TRBJ1-4; D is undetermined. Trimming took off 7 bases at V and 6 bases at J, with 12 bases between the two ends. The CDR3 spans 13 residues. Per the germline V gene, CDR1 is MDHEN and CDR2 is SYDVKM. In DNA, the CDR3 is TGTGCCAGCACCGAGCCCCCAGATGAAAAACTGTTTTTT. Protein product: CASTEPPDEKLFF.

Turning to this clonotype: Possible read error: a much larger clone is one base away. The chain has TRBV5-8 and TRBJ1-2; D call uncertain. The CDR3 contains 16 residues. The germline CDR1 and CDR2 sequences are SGHTS and YDEGEE. Trimming removed 7 bases at V and 4 bases at J, with 23 bases between. As DNA, the CDR3 is TGTGCCAGCCATGACACTCATCCACGAAAGACCTATGGCTACACCTTC. It translates to CASHDTHPRKTYGYTF.

This clonotype was seen more than once but under ten times. V and J are TRBV20-1 and TRBJ1-6; D is uncertain. V was pared by 0 bases and J by 8 bases, with 8 bases between. Germline assignment: CDR1 DFQATT and CDR2 SNEGSKA (reference sequence). CDR3 length equals 13 residues. The CDR3 bases are TGCAGTGCTAGAGATCGGTGGTATTCACCCCTCCACTTT. It translates to CSARDRWYSPLHF.

Note on this clonotype: At one of its ends the junction is not consistent with the germline gene, which may arise from a read error. The chain couples TRBV27 to TRBJ1-1; 7 bases fit TRBD1. CDR1 MNHEY and CDR2 SMNVEV come from the germline V gene (reference sequence). This CDR3 region has 14 residues. The DNA for the CDR3 is TGTGCCAGCGGTTTAGACAGGGTGAACACTGAAGCTTTCTTT. Protein product: CASGLDRVNTEAFF.

This clonotype appeared a single time. A single base separates this from a much larger clone, so it may be a read error. This chain uses TRBV6-4 with TRBJ1-2; D is unresolved. The CDR3 spans 17 residues. Germline CDR1 and CDR2: MRHNA and SNTAGT. As DNA, the CDR3 is TGTGACAGCAGTGTCTTGGACTCACACGGAAAGACCTATGGCTACACCTTC. Translating gives CDSSVLDSHGKTYGYTF.

This clonotype appeared many times. The chain uses TRBV21-1 and TRBJ1-4; TRBD1 reflects the table's D call only, with no check against the DNA. TRBV21-1 is designated a pseudogene. The CDR3 extends over 14 amino acids. The CDR3 here is CASSFWTGCEKLFF. The CDR3 nucleotides read TGTGCCAGCAGCTTTTGGACAGGGTGTGAAAAACTGTTTTTT.

This clonotype was picked up many times. The CDR3 loop reads CASSYRSRSRKTYGYTF. The CDR3 DNA is TGCGCCAGCAGTTACAGGTCAAGATCCCGAAAGACCTATGGCTACACCTTC. The gene calls are TRBV10-1 and TRBJ1-2; maybe TRBD1 (5 bases). This CDR3 spans 17 amino acids. V lost 5 bases, J lost 4 bases, and 23 bases lay in between. Germline CDR1 WNHNN, CDR2 SYGVQD (reference sequence).